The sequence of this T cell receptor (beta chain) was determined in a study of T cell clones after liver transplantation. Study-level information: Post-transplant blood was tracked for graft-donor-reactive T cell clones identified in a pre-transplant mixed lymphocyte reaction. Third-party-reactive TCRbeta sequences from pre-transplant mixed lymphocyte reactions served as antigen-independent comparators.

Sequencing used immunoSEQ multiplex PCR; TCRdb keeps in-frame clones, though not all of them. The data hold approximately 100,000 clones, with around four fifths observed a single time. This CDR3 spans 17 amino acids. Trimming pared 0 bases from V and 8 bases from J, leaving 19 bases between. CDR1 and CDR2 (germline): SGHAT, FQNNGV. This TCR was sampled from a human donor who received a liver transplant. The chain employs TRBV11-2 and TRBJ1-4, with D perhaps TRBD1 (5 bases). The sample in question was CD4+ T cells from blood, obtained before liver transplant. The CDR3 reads CASSLDRGVPSPEKLFF. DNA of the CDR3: TGTGCCAGCAGCTTAGATCGAGGGGTGCCGAGCCCAGAAAAACTGTTTTTT.